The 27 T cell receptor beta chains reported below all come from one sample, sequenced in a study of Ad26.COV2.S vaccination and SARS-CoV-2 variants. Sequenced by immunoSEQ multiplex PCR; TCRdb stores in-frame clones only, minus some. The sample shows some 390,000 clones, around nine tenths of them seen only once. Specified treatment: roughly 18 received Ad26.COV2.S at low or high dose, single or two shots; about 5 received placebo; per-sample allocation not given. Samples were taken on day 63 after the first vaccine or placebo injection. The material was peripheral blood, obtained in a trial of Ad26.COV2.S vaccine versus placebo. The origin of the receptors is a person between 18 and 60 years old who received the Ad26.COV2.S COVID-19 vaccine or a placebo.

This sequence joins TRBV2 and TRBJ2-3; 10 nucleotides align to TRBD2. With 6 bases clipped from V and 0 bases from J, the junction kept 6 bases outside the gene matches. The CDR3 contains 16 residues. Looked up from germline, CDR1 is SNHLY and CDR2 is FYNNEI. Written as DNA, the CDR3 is TGTGCCAGCAGAGATCTAGCGGGGGTTAGCACAGATACGCAGTATTTT. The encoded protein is CASRDLAGVSTDTQYF.

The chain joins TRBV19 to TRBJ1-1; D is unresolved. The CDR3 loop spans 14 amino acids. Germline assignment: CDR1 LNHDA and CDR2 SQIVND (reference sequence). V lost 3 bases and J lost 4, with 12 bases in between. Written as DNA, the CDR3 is TGTGCCAGTAGTATTACCCCCTCGGTCACTGAAGCTTTCTTT. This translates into CASSITPSVTEAFF.

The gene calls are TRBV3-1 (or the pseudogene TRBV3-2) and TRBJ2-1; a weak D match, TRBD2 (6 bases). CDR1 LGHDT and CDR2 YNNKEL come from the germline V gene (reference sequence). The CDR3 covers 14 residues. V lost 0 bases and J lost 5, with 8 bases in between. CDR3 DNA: TGTGCCAGCAGCCAAGACGGCGGGGACAATGAGCAGTTCTTC. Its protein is CASSQDGGDNEQFF.

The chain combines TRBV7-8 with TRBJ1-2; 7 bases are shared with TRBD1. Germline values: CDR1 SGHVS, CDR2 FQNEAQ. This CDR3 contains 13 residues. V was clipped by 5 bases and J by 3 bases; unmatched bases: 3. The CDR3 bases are TGTGCCAGCAGCGAGGGACAGTACTATGGCTACACCTTC. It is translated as CASSEGQYYGYTF.

For the CDR3, the DNA is TGTGCAAGTCGCGCCCCGGGATCTCAAGAGACCCAGTACTTC. Its translation is CASRAPGSQETQYF. The gene calls are TRBV12-2 and TRBJ2-5; the table's D call, TRBD2, was not checked against the DNA. TRBV12-2 is a pseudogene. The length of the CDR3 is 14 residues.

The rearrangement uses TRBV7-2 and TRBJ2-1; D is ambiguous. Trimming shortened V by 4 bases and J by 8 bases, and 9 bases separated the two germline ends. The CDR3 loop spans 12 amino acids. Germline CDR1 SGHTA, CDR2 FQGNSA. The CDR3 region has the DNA TGTGCCAGCAGCTCTAGTTTTCATGAGCAGTTCTTC. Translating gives CASSSSFHEQFF.

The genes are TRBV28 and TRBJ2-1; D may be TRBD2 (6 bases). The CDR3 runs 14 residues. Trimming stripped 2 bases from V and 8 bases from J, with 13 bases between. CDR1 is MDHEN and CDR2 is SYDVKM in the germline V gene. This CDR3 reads CASSLRFGGDEQFF. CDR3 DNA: TGTGCCAGCAGTTTACGGTTTGGAGGGGATGAGCAGTTCTTC.

CDR3 coding DNA: TGTGCCAGCAGCAAAAAAGGGAGGGTACCGGTACGGCCCCAGCATTTT. Protein sequence: CASSKKGRVPVRPQHF. The V call is TRBV21-1, the J call TRBJ1-5. TRBV21-1 is designated a pseudogene. The CDR3 runs to 16 residues.

The CDR3 loop reads CASSLTGTGNTIYF. CDR3 in DNA: TGTGCCAGCAGCTTAACAGGAACTGGAAACACCATATATTTT. The gene calls are TRBV27 and TRBJ1-3; perhaps TRBD1 as D (5 bases). CDR1 MNHEY and CDR2 SMNVEV come from the germline V gene (reference sequence). This CDR3 is 14 amino acids long. The V end was cut by 6 bases, the J end by 2 bases, with 11 bases between.

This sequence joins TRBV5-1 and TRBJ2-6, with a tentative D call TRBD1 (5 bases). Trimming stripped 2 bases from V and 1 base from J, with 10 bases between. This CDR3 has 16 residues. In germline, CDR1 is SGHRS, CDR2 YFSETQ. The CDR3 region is CASSLAPGSGANVLTF. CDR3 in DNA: TGCGCCAGCAGCTTAGCCCCAGGGTCTGGGGCCAACGTCCTGACTTTC.

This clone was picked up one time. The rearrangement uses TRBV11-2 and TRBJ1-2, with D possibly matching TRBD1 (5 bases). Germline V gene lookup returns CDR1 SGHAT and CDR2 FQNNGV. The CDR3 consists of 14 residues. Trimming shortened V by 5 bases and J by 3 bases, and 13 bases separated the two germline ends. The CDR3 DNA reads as TGTGCCAGCAGCCGTCCGGACAAGTACTATGGCTACACCTTC. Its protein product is CASSRPDKYYGYTF.

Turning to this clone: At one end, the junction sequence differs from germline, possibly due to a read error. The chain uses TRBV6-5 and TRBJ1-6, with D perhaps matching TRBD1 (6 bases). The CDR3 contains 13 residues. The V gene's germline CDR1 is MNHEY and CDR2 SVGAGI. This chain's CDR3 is CASNYRADSPLHF. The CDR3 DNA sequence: TGTGCCAGCAATTACAGGGCGGATTCACCCCTCCACTTT.

Written as DNA, the CDR3 is TGTGCCAGCAGGGACCTGACCAGAGGCTACACCTTC. Encoded protein: CASRDLTRGYTF. The chain combines TRBV6-5 with TRBJ1-2; D uncertain. This CDR3 contains 12 residues. Trimming removed 6 bases at V and 8 bases at J, with 13 bases between. Germline V gene sequence: CDR1 MNHEY, CDR2 SVGAGI.

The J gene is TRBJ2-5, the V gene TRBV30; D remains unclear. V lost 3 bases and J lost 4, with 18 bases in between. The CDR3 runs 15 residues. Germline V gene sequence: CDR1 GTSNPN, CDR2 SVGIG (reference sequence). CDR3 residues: CAWSASSRRGETQYF. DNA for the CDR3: TGTGCCTGGAGCGCCTCGAGTCGGCGAGGAGAGACCCAGTACTTC.

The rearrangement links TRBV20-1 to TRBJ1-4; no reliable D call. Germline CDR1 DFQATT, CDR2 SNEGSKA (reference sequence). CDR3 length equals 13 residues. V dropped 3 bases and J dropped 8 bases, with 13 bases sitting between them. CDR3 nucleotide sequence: TGCAGTGCTAGTTTCGCCGCCTACGAAAAACTGTTTTTT. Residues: CSASFAAYEKLFF.

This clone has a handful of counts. The CDR3 DNA sequence: TGTGCCAGCAGTTTGGGGGTGAACACTGAAGCTTTCTTT. Protein: CASSLGVNTEAFF. The V gene is TRBV12-3 or TRBV12-4, the J gene TRBJ1-1; a weak D match, TRBD1 (5 bases). This CDR3 is 13 amino acids long. Trimming removed 3 bases from V and 0 bases from J, with 5 bases in between.

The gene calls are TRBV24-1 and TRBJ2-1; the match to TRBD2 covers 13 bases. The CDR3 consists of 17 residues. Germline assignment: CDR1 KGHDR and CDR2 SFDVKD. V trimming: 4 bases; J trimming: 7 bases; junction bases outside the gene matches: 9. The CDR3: CATSDSGLAGVRNEQFF. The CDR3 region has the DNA TGTGCCACCAGTGACTCTGGACTAGCGGGGGTCCGGAATGAGCAGTTCTTC.

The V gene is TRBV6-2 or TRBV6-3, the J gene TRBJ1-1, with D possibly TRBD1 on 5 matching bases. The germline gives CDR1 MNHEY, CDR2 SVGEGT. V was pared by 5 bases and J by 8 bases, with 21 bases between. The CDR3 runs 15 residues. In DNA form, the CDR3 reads TGTGCCAGCAGTGGGTCCGGGACCGCGGGCCTGGAAGCTTTCTTT. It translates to CASSGSGTAGLEAFF.

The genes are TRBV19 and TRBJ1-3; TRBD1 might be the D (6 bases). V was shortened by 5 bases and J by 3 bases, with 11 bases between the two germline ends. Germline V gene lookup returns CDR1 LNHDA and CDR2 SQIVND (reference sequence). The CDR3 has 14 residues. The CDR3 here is CASSEQGGGNTIYF. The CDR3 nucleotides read TGTGCCAGTAGTGAACAGGGAGGTGGAAACACCATATATTTT.

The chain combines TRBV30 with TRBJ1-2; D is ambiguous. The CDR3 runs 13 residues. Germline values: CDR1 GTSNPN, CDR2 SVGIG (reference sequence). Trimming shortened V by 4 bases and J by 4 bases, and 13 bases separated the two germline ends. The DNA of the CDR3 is TGTGCCTGGAATCTGGACGGTTCCTATGGCTACACCTTC. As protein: CAWNLDGSYGYTF.

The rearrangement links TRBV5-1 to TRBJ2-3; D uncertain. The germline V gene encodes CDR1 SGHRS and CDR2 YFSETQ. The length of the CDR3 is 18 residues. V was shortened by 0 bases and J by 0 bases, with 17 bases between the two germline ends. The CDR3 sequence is CASSLGAIGPDSTDTQYF. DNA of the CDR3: TGCGCCAGCAGCTTGGGGGCCATTGGCCCAGATAGCACAGATACGCAGTATTTT.

In nucleotides, the CDR3 is TGTGCCAGCAGCCACCGAGGTCGAGGAAACACCGGGGAGCTGTTTTTT. Residues: CASSHRGRGNTGELFF. The V gene is TRBV3-1 (or the pseudogene TRBV3-2), the J gene TRBJ2-2; D not resolved. The V gene's germline CDR1 is LGHDT and CDR2 YNNKEL (reference sequence). The CDR3 consists of 16 residues. With 3 bases removed from V and 2 bases from J, the gap between germline ends came to 13 bases.

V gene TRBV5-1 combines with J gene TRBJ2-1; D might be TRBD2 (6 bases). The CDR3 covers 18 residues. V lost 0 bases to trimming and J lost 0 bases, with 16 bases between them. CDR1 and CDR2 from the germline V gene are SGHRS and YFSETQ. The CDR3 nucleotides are TGCGCCAGCAGCTTGGCTGCAGGGCTCGGGGGCTCCTACAATGAGCAGTTCTTC. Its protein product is CASSLAAGLGGSYNEQFF.

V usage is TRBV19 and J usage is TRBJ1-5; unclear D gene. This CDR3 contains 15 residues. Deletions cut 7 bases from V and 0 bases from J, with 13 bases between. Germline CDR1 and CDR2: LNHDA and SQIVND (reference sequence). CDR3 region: CASTRRTDSNQPQHF. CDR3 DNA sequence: TGTGCCAGTACAAGGCGCACCGATAGCAATCAGCCCCAGCATTTT.

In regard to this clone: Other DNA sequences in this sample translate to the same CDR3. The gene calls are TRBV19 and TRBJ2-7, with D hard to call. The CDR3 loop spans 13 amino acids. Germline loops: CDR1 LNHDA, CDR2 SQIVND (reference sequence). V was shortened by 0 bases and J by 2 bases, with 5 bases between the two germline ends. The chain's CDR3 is CASSIDGTYEQYF. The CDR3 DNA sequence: TGTGCCAGTAGTATAGACGGTACCTACGAGCAGTACTTC. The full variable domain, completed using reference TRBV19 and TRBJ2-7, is DGGITQSPKYLFRKEGQNVTLSCEQNLNHDAMYWYRQDPGQGLRLIYYSQIVNDFQKGDIAEGYSVSREKKESFPLTVTSAQKNPTAFYLCASSIDGTYEQYFGPGTRLTVT.

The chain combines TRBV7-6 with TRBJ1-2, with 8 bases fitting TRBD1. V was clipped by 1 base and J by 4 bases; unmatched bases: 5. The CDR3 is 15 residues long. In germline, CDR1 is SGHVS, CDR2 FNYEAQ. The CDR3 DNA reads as TGTGCCAGCAGCTTAGGGACAGGGACCACCTATGGCTACACCTTC. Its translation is CASSLGTGTTYGYTF. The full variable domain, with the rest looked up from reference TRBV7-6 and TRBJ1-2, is GAGVSQSPRYKVTKRGQDVALRCDPISGHVSLYWYRQALGQGPEFLTYFNYEAQQDKSGLPNDRFSAERPEGSISTLTIQRTEQRDSAMYRCASSLGTGTTYGYTFGSGTRLTVV.

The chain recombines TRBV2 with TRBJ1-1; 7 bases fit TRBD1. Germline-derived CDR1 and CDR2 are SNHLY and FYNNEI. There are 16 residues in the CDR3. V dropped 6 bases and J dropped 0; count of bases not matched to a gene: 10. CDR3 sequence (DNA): TGTGCCAGCAGGACGGGACAGAGGGTTATGAACACTGAAGCTTTCTTT. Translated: CASRTGQRVMNTEAFF. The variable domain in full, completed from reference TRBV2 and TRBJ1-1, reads EPEVTQTPSHQVTQMGQEVILRCVPISNHLYFYWYRQILGQKVEFLVSFYNNEISEKSEIFDDQFSVERPDGSNFTLKIRSTKLEDSAMYFCASRTGQRVMNTEAFFGQGTRLTVV.